This T cell receptor (beta chain) was identified in a study of T cell responses to AZD1222 COVID-19 vaccine (dated by TCRdb to the early 2020s). Some background on the complete study: TCR sequencing covered 230 or so trial participants: 200 to 220 given two doses of AZD1222 and 26 given two doses of MenACWY control vaccine. Trial participants were enrolled into age subgroups of 18-55, 56-69 and 70-plus years, which contained roughly 150, 30 and 60 TCR-sequenced participants, respectively. Overall study outcomes, separate from this receptor: Most participants were white British and females outnumbered males, and the authors suggested that clonal diversity may have been underestimated. The whole spike protein was spanned by vaccine-associated CD4 TCRs, and dominant responses were seen in regions 160-218 and 743-854. Epitopes outside the regions mutated in the B.1.351 and B.1.1.7 variants were reportedly recognized by nearly half of the unique spike-specific TCRs. Spike-specific TCR breadth and depth rose significantly after two AZD1222 doses compared with day 0 and with MenACWY recipients. Only six or seven AZD1222 recipients were SARS-CoV-2 seropositive at baseline, limiting conclusions about previously exposed vaccinees. The 56-69-year group was small, and its depth increase did not reach significance, likely because of low power. Because no samples from the day 14 peak response were available, repertoires could be characterized only after the peak T cell response.

Concerning this clone: Its antigen specificity is not known. No base quality information exists; no much larger clone differs at one position.

In the paper's terms, the time point label means: about 28 days (+/-7) after the second vaccine dose. AZD1222 recipients whose second dose came at about 4 weeks and those whose second dose came at about 12 weeks were combined into one group, since spike-specific TCR depth and breadth did not differ between the two schedules. Samples from vaccinated people were obtained from the UK trials COV001 and COV002, which included a single-blind randomized controlled phase 2/3 trial of AZD1222 (ChAdOx1 nCoV-19) in healthy adults. For TCRbeta chain sequencing, PBMC samples from trial participants were taken at day 0 and at day 28 after the second dose. The CDR3 regions of human TCRbeta chains were analyzed by immunosequencing. The paper's data handling went like this. Repertoire TCRs were checked for matches against a reference library of SARS-CoV-2-specific TCRs that had been generated using the MIRA antigen-specificity platform. Breadth meant the fraction of unique TCRs that were SARS-CoV-2-associated, whereas depth meant the fraction of total T cells that were SARS-CoV-2-associated. Using the MIRA data, every spike-specific TCR was mapped to the spike region that the TCR reacted to and assigned to either a CD4 or a CD8 class. Log10-transformed breadth and depth values were compared by one-way ANOVA with Sidak's multiple comparisons tests. Held by TCRdb, this immuneACCESS table contains in-frame sequences only and omits some clones. Under half of the omission traces to an unresolved V gene where checked; the cause of the rest is unknown. D and trimming were read from the DNA, whereas the V and J calls and clone size are those reported in that table. The sample includes 88,000 or so clones, with roughly nine tenths observed a single time. The biggest ten clones account for around 5% of the sample.

Sequences were derived from peripheral blood, sampled 28 days after the second AZD1222 dose. This clonotype was sampled from an adult who received the AZD1222 COVID-19 vaccine.

The CDR3 region reads CSVDGGAEANEKLFF. The sequenced DNA: TGCAGCGTTGACGGGGGGGCCGAGGCTAATGAAAAACTGTTTTTT. The chain joins TRBV29-1 to TRBJ1-4, with a tentative D gene TRBD1 over 6 matching bases. The CDR3 spans 15 residues, from the cysteine through the phenylalanine. Only the CDR3 DNA stays, 45 bases, in frame from base 1. CDR1 SQVTM and CDR2 ANQGSEA are derived from the germline V gene. V and J are truncated by 3 bases and 3 bases respectively, leaving an intervening sequence of 14 bases.